The 28 T cell receptor beta chains reported below all come from one sample, sequenced in a study of CD8+ T cells in alopecia areata. In each case, RNA was isolated and then reverse transcribed into cDNA as the sequencing template. TCRdb keeps only in-frame clones here, not all; method: immunoSEQ multiplex PCR. The data show some 130,000 clones, 50% to 55% seen once. Treatment of the sample: oral pan-JAK inhibitor, 5-10 mg twice daily. Sequencing was performed on CD4+ T cells sorted from blood, taken at week 4, from a patient treated with tofacitinib. The source is a human donor with alopecia areata.

The gene calls are TRBV29-1 and TRBJ2-1; 8 nucleotides line up with TRBD1. The CDR3 spans 12 residues. V gave up 6 bases and J gave up 7 bases; unmatched junction bases: 5. Per germline, CDR1 SQVTM and CDR2 ANQGSEA. The CDR3 loop is CSVRQGQNEQFF. The CDR3 nucleotides are TGCAGCGTGAGACAGGGGCAGAATGAGCAGTTCTTC.

The chain uses TRBV7-3 and TRBJ2-2; TRBD2 matches at 7 bases. The V gene's germline CDR1 is SGHTA and CDR2 FQGTGA. The J segment lost 2 bases and the V segment lost 3 bases, leaving 6 bases of the junction unmatched. The CDR3 spans 16 residues. CDR3 coding DNA: TGTGCCAGCAGCTTGGGAGCGGGGTATAACACCGGGGAGCTGTTTTTT. Its translation: CASSLGAGYNTGELFF. The full variable domain, rest sourced from reference TRBV7-3 and TRBJ2-2, is GAGVSQTPSNKVTEKGKYVELRCDPISGHTALYWYRQSLGQGPEFLIYFQGTGAADDSGLPNDRFFAVRPEGSVSTLKIQRTERGDSAVYLCASSLGAGYNTGELFFGEGSRLTVL.

This chain uses TRBV5-1 with TRBJ2-7; possible D gene TRBD2, 6 bases. The germline gives CDR1 SGHRS, CDR2 YFSETQ. This CDR3 region has 14 residues. V shed 0 bases and J shed 2 bases, with 9 bases lying between them. The CDR3 reads CASSLDGSPYEQYF. The CDR3 DNA reads TGCGCCAGCAGCTTGGACGGGAGTCCCTACGAGCAGTACTTC.

V usage is TRBV7-9 and J usage is TRBJ2-3; no definite D call. The J call could be wrong; TRBJ1-5 is a better fit for the DNA end. This CDR3 spans 15 amino acids. In germline, CDR1 is SEHNR, CDR2 FQNEAQ (reference sequence). Here the CDR3 DNA reads TGTGCCAGCAGCCAAGAGGTACTAGCTAGGGATACGCAGCATTTT. Protein product: CASSQEVLARDTQHF.

The chain joins TRBV7-3 to TRBJ2-2; no firm D call. V was trimmed by 5 bases and J by 1 base, leaving 5 bases between them. The CDR3 totals 13 residues. Germline-derived CDR1 and CDR2 are SGHTA and FQGTGA. CDR3 DNA: TGTGCCAGCAGCGCGCAGAACACCGGGGAGCTGTTTTTT. It is translated as CASSAQNTGELFF.

The V gene is TRBV7-2, the J gene TRBJ1-2; D gene ambiguous. Germline V gene data show CDR1 as SGHTA and CDR2 as FQGNSA. V was cut by 6 bases and J by 7 bases, with 15 bases left in between. The CDR3 runs to 13 residues. CDR3 sequence (DNA): TGTGCCAGCAGGGAGGGCCTTTTGAGTGGCTACACCTTC. It yields the protein CASREGLLSGYTF.

The genes are TRBV2 and TRBJ2-7, with D perhaps assigned TRBD1 or TRBD2 (5 bases each). With 7 bases removed from V and 5 bases from J, the gap between germline ends came to 18 bases. This CDR3 spans 14 amino acids. The germline V gene has CDR1 SNHLY and CDR2 FYNNEI. Here the CDR3 reads CASKRGSWGHEQYF. The CDR3 coding sequence is TGTGCCAGCAAGCGAGGCAGCTGGGGACACGAGCAGTACTTC.

The CDR3 here is CASSGTGNTIYF. Written as DNA, the CDR3 is TGTGCCAGCAGTGGGACAGGAAACACCATATATTTT. The rearrangement links TRBV2 to TRBJ1-3, with a possible D match to TRBD1 (5 bases). Looked up from germline, CDR1 is SNHLY and CDR2 is FYNNEI. The CDR3 totals 12 residues. Trimming took 4 bases from V and 4 from J, leaving 5 bases between them.

The chain combines TRBV19 with TRBJ2-7; 8 nucleotides align to TRBD2. Per germline, CDR1 LNHDA and CDR2 SQIVND (reference sequence). The length of the CDR3 is 14 residues. The V segment lost 3 bases and the J segment 6 bases; nucleotides outside the gene matches: 7. For the CDR3, the DNA is TGTGCCAGTAGTATTACTGCGGGAGGACCCGAGCAGTACTTC. This gives the protein CASSITAGGPEQYF.

Points on this clone: Within the sample, other DNA sequences also encode this same CDR3. This chain connects TRBV14 to TRBJ2-5; perhaps TRBD2 as D (6 bases). This CDR3 has 11 amino acids. The germline V gene encodes CDR1 SGHDN and CDR2 FVKESK. V lost 4 bases and J lost 7, with 7 bases in between. CDR3: CASSLGGTQYF. In nucleotides, the CDR3 is TGTGCCAGCAGCCTCGGGGGGACCCAGTACTTC.

This clone was seen a single time. The rearrangement joins TRBV30 to TRBJ1-2; no firm D call. The germline CDR1 and CDR2 sequences are GTSNPN and SVGIG (reference sequence). The CDR3 totals 13 residues. Between the trimmed V and J ends, which lost 3 bases and 6 bases, there was a span of 14 bases. The CDR3 here is CAWSQSLWDGYTF. CDR3 sequence (DNA): TGTGCCTGGAGCCAATCCCTTTGGGATGGCTACACCTTC. The variable domain in full, completed from reference TRBV30 and TRBJ1-2, reads SQTIHQWPATLVQPVGSPLSLECTVEGTSNPNLYWYRQAAGRGLQLLFYSVGIGQISSEVPQNLSASRPQDRQFILSSKKLLLSDSGFYLCAWSQSLWDGYTFGSGTRLTVV.

Many counts were recorded for this clone. This chain joins TRBV6-5 and TRBJ2-2, with 9 bases matching TRBD2. CDR3 length: 15 residues. Germline V gene data show CDR1 as MNHEY and CDR2 as SVGAGI. Trimming cost V 6 bases and J 4 bases; bases outside gene matches: 6. CDR3 sequence (DNA): TGTGCCAGCAGGTCCGGACTAGCGTTCACCGGGGAGCTGTTTTTT. Its translation is CASRSGLAFTGELFF.

The chain employs TRBV5-1 and TRBJ1-5; no clear D gene. V gave up 3 bases and J gave up 1 base, with 5 bases separating them. The CDR3 totals 13 residues. Germline assignment: CDR1 SGHRS and CDR2 YFSETQ. CDR3 residues: CASSWNSNQPQHF. The CDR3 coding sequence is TGCGCCAGCAGCTGGAACAGCAATCAGCCCCAGCATTTT. Complete variable domain (other parts from reference TRBV5-1 and TRBJ1-5): KAGVTQTPRYLIKTRGQQVTLSCSPISGHRSVSWYQQTPGQGLQFLFEYFSETQRNKGNFPGRFSGRQFSNSRSEMNVSTLELGDSALYLCASSWNSNQPQHFGDGTRLSIL.

The chain couples TRBV7-9 to TRBJ2-3, with TRBD2 identical over 9 bases. Trimming at V came to 5 bases and at J to 9 bases, leaving 6 bases not matched to a gene. Per germline, CDR1 SEHNR and CDR2 FQNEAQ (reference sequence). The length of the CDR3 is 13 residues. The CDR3 sequence: CASSIRTSVTQYF. The CDR3 DNA reads as TGTGCCAGCAGCATAAGGACTAGCGTCACGCAGTATTTT.

The chain links TRBV4-1 to TRBJ2-1; 8 bases are shared with TRBD2. The CDR3 consists of 16 residues. After removal of 0 bases from V and 3 bases from J, the junction contained 4 bases not matched to a gene. Germline CDR1 reads MGHRA; CDR2 reads YSYEKL. The CDR3 region has the DNA TGCGCCAGCAGCCAAGACCCTAGCGGGTTCTACAATGAGCAGTTCTTC. Translated: CASSQDPSGFYNEQFF.

V and J are TRBV6-5 and TRBJ1-1; D unresolved. The CDR3 runs 15 residues. The V gene's germline CDR1 is MNHEY and CDR2 SVGAGI. Trimming cost V 6 bases and J 1 base, with 15 bases left between them. CDR3 sequence: CASSLTRTANTEAFF. The CDR3 nucleotides read TGTGCCAGCAGCCTCACCCGGACCGCGAACACTGAAGCTTTCTTT.

The chain carries TRBV10-1 and TRBJ1-1, with D possibly being TRBD1 (5 bases). V was cut by 6 bases and J by 0 bases, with 8 bases left in between. Germline CDR1 reads WNHNN; CDR2 reads SYGVQD (reference sequence). The CDR3 is 13 amino acids. The CDR3 spells CASRLGVNTEAFF. The CDR3 DNA reads as TGCGCCAGCAGATTAGGGGTGAACACTGAAGCTTTCTTT.

Worth noting for this clone: The same CDR3 can be traced to other DNA sequences in this sample. V and J are TRBV30 and TRBJ1-1; D remains unclear. The CDR3 has 12 residues. The germline V gene encodes CDR1 GTSNPN and CDR2 SVGIG (reference sequence). Deletions cut 4 bases from V and 0 bases from J, with 6 bases between. The CDR3 reads CAWKRMNTEAFF. CDR3 nucleotide sequence: TGTGCCTGGAAAAGGATGAACACTGAAGCTTTCTTT.

This clone has more than one count but fewer than ten. V is TRBV25-1 and J is TRBJ2-1; 8 bases are shared with TRBD2. This CDR3 contains 14 residues. V was clipped by 7 bases and J by 8 bases; unmatched bases: 10. Germline V lookup: CDR1 MGHDK, CDR2 SYGVNS. The CDR3: CASTFGPGGHEQFF. CDR3 nucleotide sequence: TGTGCCAGCACCTTTGGACCGGGAGGGCATGAGCAGTTCTTC.

This clone was picked up a small number of times. This chain uses TRBV5-1 with TRBJ2-5; weak D call: TRBD1 (5 bases). Germline CDR1 and CDR2: SGHRS and YFSETQ. The CDR3 is 14 amino acids. The ends were cut back, 6 bases at V and 1 base at J, with 13 bases in the middle. CDR3 nucleotide sequence: TGCGCCAGCACCATCACAGGTGTCCAAGAGACCCAGTACTTC. It specifies CASTITGVQETQYF.

This clone was seen only a few times. The rearrangement uses TRBV4-2 and TRBJ1-3; D may be TRBD1 (6 bases). Trimming stripped 6 bases from V and 4 bases from J, with 13 bases between. In germline, CDR1 is LGHNA, CDR2 YNFKEQ. The CDR3 is 14 residues long. The DNA for the CDR3 is TGTGCCAGCAGACAGGGTGTAGGCGGAAACACCATATATTTT. Amino acid sequence: CASRQGVGGNTIYF.

This rearrangement joins TRBV30 to TRBJ1-5, with D perhaps TRBD1 (5 bases). Germline values: CDR1 GTSNPN, CDR2 SVGIG (reference sequence). The CDR3 runs to 12 residues. V was cut by 1 base and J by 5 bases, with 6 bases left in between. CDR3 in amino acids: CAWSGGDQPQHF. In nucleotides, the CDR3 is TGTGCCTGGAGTGGGGGGGATCAGCCCCAGCATTTT.

The J gene is TRBJ1-1, the V gene TRBV29-1, with a tentative D call TRBD1 (5 bases). The CDR3 totals 13 residues. With 5 bases removed from V and 1 base from J, the gap between germline ends came to 11 bases. CDR1 is SQVTM and CDR2 is ANQGSEA in the germline V gene. The CDR3 loop reads CSVHSGGNTEAFF. The CDR3 nucleotides are TGCAGCGTTCATAGCGGGGGGAACACTGAAGCTTTCTTT.

The chain couples TRBV30 to TRBJ1-1, with D maybe TRBD1 (6 bases). The V gene's germline CDR1 is GTSNPN and CDR2 SVGIG (reference sequence). Trimming left V 8 bases short and J 4 bases short, with 14 bases between. The CDR3 is 12 amino acids. Here the CDR3 reads CAGQGTITEAFF. In nucleotides, the CDR3 is TGTGCCGGCCAAGGGACAATCACTGAAGCTTTCTTT.

V is TRBV30 and J is TRBJ2-1, with TRBD2 identical over 8 bases. V was clipped by 2 bases and J by 5 bases; unmatched bases: 5. The germline CDR1 and CDR2 sequences are GTSNPN and SVGIG (reference sequence). This CDR3 region has 14 residues. The CDR3, as DNA: TGTGCCTGGAGTCCCGGGAGGGCTAACAATGAGCAGTTCTTC. Its translation: CAWSPGRANNEQFF.

CDR3 amino acids: CASSHYPTGERRAEAFF. In nucleotides, the CDR3 is TGCGCCAGCAGCCACTACCCAACAGGGGAGAGAAGGGCTGAAGCTTTCTTT. This chain uses TRBV4-1 with TRBJ1-1; 7 bases line up with TRBD1. Trimming at V came to 3 bases and at J to 6 bases, leaving 16 bases not matched to a gene. The CDR3 sequence is 17 residues long. Germline V gene lookup returns CDR1 MGHRA and CDR2 YSYEKL.

This chain joins TRBV5-1 and TRBJ2-5; 7 positions agree with TRBD1. CDR3 length: 13 residues. Losses at the gene ends were 4 bases for V and 5 bases for J; bases not matched to a gene: 5. Germline V gene sequence: CDR1 SGHRS, CDR2 YFSETQ. CDR3 nucleotides: TGCGCCAGCAGCGGAGGACAGGAGGAGACCCAGTACTTC. This codes for CASSGGQEETQYF. The variable domain in full, completed from reference TRBV5-1 and TRBJ2-5, reads KAGVTQTPRYLIKTRGQQVTLSCSPISGHRSVSWYQQTPGQGLQFLFEYFSETQRNKGNFPGRFSGRQFSNSRSEMNVSTLELGDSALYLCASSGGQEETQYFGPGTRLLVL.

The genes are TRBV6-1 and TRBJ1-5; D ambiguous. Trimming removed 2 bases at V and 7 bases at J, with 9 bases between. The CDR3 runs to 13 residues. Germline lookup yields CDR1 MNHNS and CDR2 SASEGT. The DNA for the CDR3 is TGTGCCAGCAGTGAAAGGGTGAAGCAGCCCCAGCATTTT. This sequence encodes CASSERVKQPQHF.